These 32 T cell receptor beta chains were all obtained from the same sample, sequenced in a study of blood T cell repertoires in COVID-19. The table came from immunoSEQ multiplex PCR; TCRdb's copy has only in-frame clones and leaves some out. The table has about 220,000 clones, roughly 84% seen once; the top ten hold 3%. Sequenced: peripheral blood. These receptors were taken from a woman under 40 who had recovered from COVID-19.

This clone was seen a single time. The V and J genes are TRBV21-1 and TRBJ2-7; TRBD1, the table's D call, lacks a check against the DNA. TRBV21-1 is listed as a pseudogene. This CDR3 spans 24 amino acids. The CDR3 region has the DNA TGTGCCAGCAGCAAGTGTTTTCGTCCCTTGCCCTTGGACAGGGCGCAACGCGTAACCTACGAGCAGTACTTC. Residues: CASSKCFRPLPLDRAQRVTYEQYF.

The V gene is TRBV9, the J gene TRBJ2-3; 11 nucleotides align to TRBD2. J was trimmed by 6 bases and V by 4 bases; bases with no gene match: 10. The CDR3 length is 16 residues. The V gene's germline CDR1 is SGDLS and CDR2 YYNGEE. CDR3 DNA: TGTGCCAGCAGCTCTGACTCGGGACTAGCGGCGGATACGCAGTATTTT. The encoded protein is CASSSDSGLAADTQYF.

The chain is built from TRBV28 and TRBJ1-1, with D perhaps matching TRBD1 (6 bases). Germline lookup yields CDR1 MDHEN and CDR2 SYDVKM. With 7 bases removed from V and 4 bases from J, the gap between germline ends came to 19 bases. The CDR3 spans 15 residues. CDR3 loop: CASTLRTAVATEAFF. The CDR3, as DNA: TGTGCCAGCACCCTGCGGACAGCCGTTGCCACTGAAGCTTTCTTT.

This clone was detected only once. The rearrangement links TRBV18 to TRBJ2-5; a possible D gene is TRBD2 (6 bases). V was shortened by 6 bases and J by 1 base, with 15 bases between the two germline ends. This CDR3 spans 15 amino acids. Germline lookup yields CDR1 KGHSH and CDR2 LQKENI. In nucleotides, the CDR3 is TGTGCCAGCTCTCCGCCGGAGGGGATCCAAGAGACCCAGTACTTC. Amino acids: CASSPPEGIQETQYF.

This clone has just a few counts. V usage is TRBV28 and J usage is TRBJ1-6, with D uncertain. The germline gives CDR1 MDHEN, CDR2 SYDVKM. Deletions cut 6 bases from V and 6 bases from J, with 12 bases between. The CDR3 spans 14 residues. The CDR3 region is CASRNRDSNSPLHF. The CDR3 coding sequence is TGTGCCAGCAGAAACCGAGATAGTAATTCACCCCTCCACTTT.

This chain links TRBV19 with TRBJ2-2; 12 nucleotides match TRBD2. The CDR3 is made up of 18 amino acids. CDR1 LNHDA and CDR2 SQIVND come from the germline V gene (reference sequence). Germline trimming cut 1 base from V and 1 base from J; bases unmatched to any gene: 4. The CDR3 region has the DNA TGTGCCAGTAGTATAGGGCTAGCGGGAGGGATGAACACCGGGGAGCTGTTTTTT. It codes for CASSIGLAGGMNTGELFF.

This clone was found once. The J gene is TRBJ2-7, the V gene TRBV5-5, with 15 bases matching TRBD2. The CDR3 consists of 18 residues. Looked up from germline, CDR1 is SGHKS and CDR2 is YYEKEE (reference sequence). V lost 0 bases, J lost 5 bases, and 9 bases stayed unmatched. CDR3 in amino acids: CASSLGTSGRARGHEQYF. The CDR3 DNA reads as TGTGCCAGCAGCTTGGGGACTAGCGGGAGGGCCAGAGGTCACGAGCAGTACTTC.

The chain couples TRBV5-1 to TRBJ2-2, with TRBD1 identical over 7 bases. There are 14 residues in the CDR3. Per germline, CDR1 SGHRS and CDR2 YFSETQ. Trimming cost V 6 bases and J 3 bases; bases outside gene matches: 5. The CDR3 DNA reads TGCGCCAGCACCCGACAGGGCGACACCGGGGAGCTGTTTTTT. Its protein is CASTRQGDTGELFF. Together with reference TRBV5-1 and TRBJ2-2, the CDR3 gives the full variable domain: KAGVTQTPRYLIKTRGQQVTLSCSPISGHRSVSWYQQTPGQGLQFLFEYFSETQRNKGNFPGRFSGRQFSNSRSEMNVSTLELGDSALYLCASTRQGDTGELFFGEGSRLTVL.

J is TRBJ2-7 and V is TRBV29-1; 7 bases agree with TRBD1. Germline V gene sequence: CDR1 SQVTM, CDR2 ANQGSEA. Losses at the gene ends were 6 bases for V and 2 bases for J; bases not matched to a gene: 7. The CDR3 extends over 13 amino acids. The CDR3 sequence: CSVRDRPTYEQYF. For the CDR3, the DNA is TGCAGCGTACGGGACAGACCTACCTACGAGCAGTACTTC.

The J gene is TRBJ2-5, the V gene TRBV27, with 7 positions matching TRBD2. The length of the CDR3 is 13 residues. Looked up from germline, CDR1 is MNHEY and CDR2 is SMNVEV (reference sequence). The V gene end was trimmed by 8 bases and the J gene end by 3 bases; junction bases not matched to a gene: 6. The chain's CDR3 is CASASSGKETQYF. CDR3 nucleotide sequence: TGTGCCAGCGCCTCTAGCGGAAAAGAGACCCAGTACTTC.

The V gene is TRBV19, the J gene TRBJ1-1; D remains unclear. The CDR3 consists of 14 residues. The V end was cut by 2 bases, the J end by 4 bases, with 11 bases between. Germline values: CDR1 LNHDA, CDR2 SQIVND (reference sequence). The CDR3 is CASSIMEGGTEAFF. The CDR3 DNA is TGTGCCAGTAGTATAATGGAGGGCGGCACTGAAGCTTTCTTT.

This chain joins TRBV30 and TRBJ1-1, with D possibly matching TRBD1 (6 bases). The CDR3 extends over 13 amino acids. Germline lookup yields CDR1 GTSNPN and CDR2 SVGIG (reference sequence). Trimming cost V 4 bases and J 5 bases, with 14 bases left between them. The CDR3 DNA follows: TGTGCCTGGACCCTGAACAGGGATACTGAAGCTTTCTTT. Its protein is CAWTLNRDTEAFF.

This chain uses TRBV15 with TRBJ2-7; 7 bases are a match to TRBD2. V lost 5 bases to trimming and J lost 7 bases; unmatched junction nucleotides: 14. Germline V lookup: CDR1 LNHNV, CDR2 YYDKDF (reference sequence). CDR3 size: 15 residues. CDR3 amino acids: CATSRDQGAGREQYF. As DNA, the CDR3 is TGTGCCACCAGCCGGGACCAGGGAGCGGGAAGGGAGCAGTACTTC.

This chain joins TRBV3-1 (or the pseudogene TRBV3-2) and TRBJ1-6, with D unclear. V was cut by 5 bases and J by 13 bases, with 15 bases left in between. There are 13 residues in the CDR3. CDR1 and CDR2 (germline): LGHDT, YNNKEL (reference sequence). As DNA, the CDR3 is TGTGCCAGCAGCTCGGCGGTTGGATCGCCCCTCCACTTT. Protein product: CASSSAVGSPLHF.

This clone came up once. The genes are TRBV11-2 and TRBJ1-2; D is unclear. This CDR3 is 13 amino acids long. The ends were cut back, 1 base at V and 0 bases at J, with 3 bases in the middle. The germline gives CDR1 SGHAT, CDR2 FQNNGV. The CDR3 DNA reads TGTGCCAGCAGCTTAGTTACTAACTATGGCTACACCTTC. The encoded protein is CASSLVTNYGYTF.

This chain joins TRBV5-1 and TRBJ2-3, with TRBD2 identical over 12 bases. The CDR3 runs to 17 residues. V was pared by 7 bases and J by 0 bases, with 9 bases of the junction left unmatched. Germline CDR1 SGHRS, CDR2 YFSETQ. The CDR3 nucleotides read TGCGCCAGCGGAAATGGACTAGCGGGATCTAGCACAGATACGCAGTATTTT. This gives the protein CASGNGLAGSSTDTQYF.

The V and J genes are TRBV11-1 and TRBJ2-2, with 14 bases lining up with TRBD2. The CDR3 has 18 residues. Trimming took 0 bases from V and 4 from J; bases not matched to a gene: 4. The germline V gene has CDR1 SGHAT and CDR2 FQDESV (reference sequence). The CDR3 loop reads CASSLAGTSGSGTGELFF. The CDR3 nucleotides are TGTGCCAGCAGCTTAGCCGGGACTAGCGGGAGTGGCACCGGGGAGCTGTTTTTT.

The chain employs TRBV9 and TRBJ2-7; D possibly corresponds to TRBD2 (7 bases). V lost 0 bases to trimming and J lost 0 bases, with 13 bases between them. In germline, CDR1 is SGDLS, CDR2 YYNGEE. The CDR3 extends over 16 amino acids. CDR3 residues: CASSVGSAGASYEQYF. As DNA, the CDR3 is TGTGCCAGCAGCGTAGGATCTGCGGGGGCCTCCTACGAGCAGTACTTC.

The chain combines TRBV28 with TRBJ2-3, with TRBD1 matching over 8 bases. The CDR3 extends over 15 amino acids. Germline V gene lookup returns CDR1 MDHEN and CDR2 SYDVKM. The V gene end was trimmed by 5 bases and the J gene end by 4 bases; junction bases not matched to a gene: 8. In DNA, the CDR3 is TGTGCCAGCAGTCCGTCGACAGGGGTGGCAGATACGCAGTATTTT. Its protein is CASSPSTGVADTQYF. Using reference TRBV28 and TRBJ2-3 for the parts outside the CDR3, the full variable domain is DVKVTQSSRYLVKRTGEKVFLECVQDMDHENMFWYRQDPGLGLRLIYFSYDVKMKEKGDIPEGYSVSREKKERFSLILESASTNQTSMYLCASSPSTGVADTQYFGPGTRLTVL.

The gene calls are TRBV7-3 and TRBJ2-3; D might be TRBD2 (5 bases). This CDR3 spans 15 amino acids. Trimming removed 3 bases at V and 2 bases at J, with 12 bases between. CDR1 SGHTA and CDR2 FQGTGA come from the germline V gene. In DNA, the CDR3 is TGTGCCAGCAGCTTCAGGACTGAGAACACAGATACGCAGTATTTT. Protein product: CASSFRTENTDTQYF.

This sequence joins TRBV27 and TRBJ1-2; TRBD1 agrees at 7 bases. The V gene's germline CDR1 is MNHEY and CDR2 SMNVEV (reference sequence). The J segment lost 4 bases and the V segment lost 5 bases, leaving 7 bases of the junction unmatched. The CDR3 is 14 residues long. DNA of the CDR3: TGTGCCAGCAGTCTCGAGGGGGCAGCCTATGGCTACACCTTC. Protein sequence: CASSLEGAAYGYTF.

The V and J genes are TRBV30 and TRBJ1-4; the D gene is possibly TRBD1 (6 bases). Germline CDR1 reads GTSNPN; CDR2 reads SVGIG (reference sequence). V gave up 0 bases and J gave up 11 bases, with 13 bases separating them. This CDR3 has 13 amino acids. The CDR3 DNA sequence: TGTGCCTGGAGTGTACAGGGCCTGAACAAACTGTTTTTT. It specifies CAWSVQGLNKLFF.

The J gene is TRBJ2-5, the V gene TRBV7-2, with D possibly TRBD2 on 5 matching bases. The V end was cut by 3 bases, the J end by 2 bases, with 10 bases between. Germline V gene sequence: CDR1 SGHTA, CDR2 FQGNSA. The CDR3 runs to 14 residues. The CDR3 is CASSFQTGQETQYF. Here the CDR3 DNA reads TGTGCCAGCAGCTTTCAAACGGGGCAAGAGACCCAGTACTTC.

The V call is TRBV10-3, the J call TRBJ2-1; the match to TRBD1 covers 7 bases. The CDR3 is made up of 15 amino acids. V was pared by 4 bases and J by 4 bases, with 7 bases of the junction left unmatched. Germline CDR1 is ENHRY and CDR2 is SYGVKD. The CDR3 sequence: CAISASVRGYNEQFF. In DNA form, the CDR3 reads TGTGCCATCAGTGCCTCCGTCAGGGGGTACAATGAGCAGTTCTTC.

This clone came up a few times. Other DNA variants within this sample encode the same CDR3. The chain joins TRBV7-9 to TRBJ1-3; D is uncertain. The CDR3 spans 13 residues. Trimming took 5 bases from V and 0 from J, leaving 5 bases between them. Germline V gene data show CDR1 as SEHNR and CDR2 as FQNEAQ (reference sequence). As DNA, the CDR3 is TGTGCCAGCAGCCTAAGCTCTGGAAACACCATATATTTT. Protein product: CASSLSSGNTIYF.

This clone was found a few times. This rearrangement joins TRBV4-2 to TRBJ1-5; D is possibly TRBD1 (6 bases). Trimming shortened V by 0 bases and J by 5 bases, and 14 bases separated the two germline ends. Germline loops: CDR1 LGHNA, CDR2 YNFKEQ. CDR3 length: 16 amino acids. The DNA for the CDR3 is TGTGCCAGCAGCCAAGATGTCAGGGGTGTGGATCAGCCCCAGCATTTT. This encodes CASSQDVRGVDQPQHF.

V and J are TRBV9 and TRBJ1-2, with D possibly matching TRBD1 (5 bases). V was trimmed by 6 bases and J by 10 bases, leaving 16 bases between them. The CDR3 consists of 12 residues. CDR1 and CDR2 from the germline V gene are SGDLS and YYNGEE. The CDR3 coding sequence is TGTGCCAGCACCCAGGGCGACAGCACCTACACCTTC. It specifies CASTQGDSTYTF. The full variable domain, its missing parts supplied by reference TRBV9 and TRBJ1-2, is DSGVTQTPKHLITATGQRVTLRCSPRSGDLSVYWYQQSLDQGLQFLIQYYNGEERAKGNILERFSAQQFPDLHSELNLSSLELGDSALYFCASTQGDSTYTFGSGTRLTVV.

The J gene is TRBJ2-1, the V gene TRBV10-2; 10 bases agree with TRBD2. The V gene end was trimmed by 2 bases and the J gene end by 7 bases; junction bases not matched to a gene: 2. This CDR3 spans 14 amino acids. The germline V gene has CDR1 WSHSY and CDR2 SAAADI. The CDR3 sequence: CASSELAGDNEQFF. CDR3 nucleotide sequence: TGCGCCAGCAGTGAGCTAGCGGGAGATAATGAGCAGTTCTTC.

The chain has TRBV27 and TRBJ1-1; perhaps TRBD1 as D (5 bases). The CDR3 totals 13 residues. Germline V gene data show CDR1 as MNHEY and CDR2 as SMNVEV (reference sequence). Trimming removed 3 bases from V and 9 bases from J, with 14 bases in between. The CDR3 DNA reads TGTGCCAGCAGTTTTGGGCTCGACAGACAAGCTTTCTTT. Protein product: CASSFGLDRQAFF.

Many counts were recorded for this clone. V is TRBV25-1 and J is TRBJ1-1, with D unresolved. The CDR3 has 13 residues. Germline-derived CDR1 and CDR2 are MGHDK and SYGVNS. Between the trimmed V and J ends, which lost 4 bases and 8 bases, there was a span of 14 bases. CDR3 residues: CASSASNGREAFF. In DNA, the CDR3 is TGTGCCAGCAGTGCCTCTAACGGGAGAGAAGCTTTCTTT.

The gene calls are TRBV5-6 and TRBJ2-3; TRBD2 agrees at 13 bases. V was clipped by 3 bases and J by 3 bases; unmatched bases: 13. CDR1 is SGHDT, CDR2 YYEEEE, per germline. This CDR3 has 19 amino acids. CDR3 in amino acids: CASSSSGQTSGRYTDTQYF. The CDR3, as DNA: TGTGCCAGCAGCTCTTCTGGCCAGACTAGCGGGAGGTATACAGATACGCAGTATTTT.

This sequence joins TRBV30 and TRBJ1-5; D gene uncertain. Deletions cut 1 base from V and 0 bases from J, with 4 bases between. The CDR3 has 13 amino acids. CDR1 is GTSNPN and CDR2 is SVGIG in the germline V gene (reference sequence). This CDR3 is CAWSDNSNQPQHF. CDR3 nucleotide sequence: TGTGCCTGGAGTGACAATAGCAATCAGCCCCAGCATTTT.